This T cell receptor (beta chain) was recovered during a study of T-cell reconstitution after alpha-beta-depleted transplantation in children. Preparation of the TCRbeta library was carried out with unique molecular identifiers. One entry per CDR3 protein results from TCRdb running MiXCR on the PCR reads. The table records 490,000 or so distinct CDR3 sequences, 10% of them present only once. Germline CDR1 reads DFQATT; CDR2 reads SNEGSKA (reference sequence). The CDR3 runs to 12 residues. The germline V and J ends were trimmed by 1 base and 2 bases, with 6 bases remaining between them. This clonotype was recorded a few times. The antigen is unknown. Study conclusions and caveats: Most T-cell counts and diversity one year after the transplant came from T cells that were newly produced.

The clonotype comes from a child aged 2-15 years with inherited bone marrow failure, due to receive a stem cell transplant. The chain is built from TRBV20-1 and TRBJ2-7, with D hard to call. The sequences come from PBMCs, collected before TCRalphabeta/CD19-depleted stem cell transplant. CDR3 protein: CSARVPTYEQYF. The DNA of the CDR3 is TGCAGTGCTAGAGTTCCCACCTACGAGCAGTACTTC.